These T cell receptor beta chains were read from a single sample in a study of blood T cell repertoires in COVID-19. Measured with immunoSEQ multiplex PCR; TCRdb has only the in-frame clones, and not every one. Here the sample spans about 73,000 clones, over 65% being singletons. The sample taken for sequencing was peripheral blood. The receptors originated from a woman between 55 and 75 years old with acute or convalescent COVID-19. Both conserved end residues are part of each CDR3. The D gene is left open where the match is weak. Clone size is given for some rows only: seen once, a few or many times, or a class if the clone is expanded.

size	J	length	D	V	CDR3	DNA
NA	TRBJ1-5	13	NA	TRBV19	CASSIKSRQPQHF	TGTGCCAGTAGTATAAAGTCCAGGCAGCCCCAGCATTTT
NA	TRBJ1-1	18	TRBD1	TRBV2	CASSSGTGDFRMNTEAFF	TGTGCCAGCAGTTCCGGGACAGGGGACTTTAGAATGAACACTGAAGCTTTCTTT
NA	TRBJ2-1	13	NA	TRBV5-1	CASSQGRSNEQFF	TGCGCCAGCAGCCAGGGAAGGTCCAATGAGCAGTTCTTC
NA	TRBJ2-2	16	TRBD1	TRBV4-2	CASSLWTGRNTGELFF	TGTGCCAGCAGCCTTTGGACAGGGAGGAACACCGGGGAGCTGTTTTTT
once	TRBJ1-3	15	NA	TRBV6-5	CASSWTEAAGNTIYF	TGTGCCAGCAGTTGGACGGAGGCCGCTGGAAACACCATATATTTT
NA	TRBJ1-3	16	NA	TRBV4-1	CASSLEGDLSGNTIYF	TGCGCCAGCAGCCTCGAGGGGGATCTCTCTGGAAACACCATATATTTT
NA	TRBJ1-6	15	NA	TRBV19	CASSSHRDLNSPLHF	TGTGCCAGTAGTTCTCACCGGGATCTCAATTCACCCCTCCACTTT
once	TRBJ2-1	16	TRBD2	TRBV14	CASSRRTSGARNEQFF	TGTGCCAGCAGCCGCAGGACTAGCGGGGCTCGCAATGAGCAGTTCTTC
NA	TRBJ2-2	13	TRBD2	TRBV28	CASSFGDYGELFF	TGTGCCAGCAGTTTCGGGGACTACGGGGAGCTGTTTTTT
once	TRBJ2-7	13	TRBD1	TRBV6-5	CASSQGQGYEQYF	TGTGCCAGCAGTCAGGGACAGGGCTACGAGCAGTACTTC
medium-sized	TRBJ1-5	15	TRBD1	TRBV6-6	CASRSQQGSNQPQHF	TGTGCCAGCAGGTCTCAACAGGGGAGCAATCAGCCCCAGCATTTT
NA	TRBJ2-7	14	NA	TRBV5-6	CASSPTGASYEQYF	TGTGCCAGCAGCCCGACAGGTGCCTCCTACGAGCAGTACTTC
NA	TRBJ1-1	13	NA	TRBV7-3	CASSVQRGTEAFF	TGTGCCAGCAGCGTACAGAGGGGGACTGAAGCTTTCTTT
NA	TRBJ1-3	16	NA	TRBV5-1	CASSAGDANSGNTIYF	TGCGCCAGCAGTGCGGGGGACGCCAACTCTGGAAACACCATATATTTT
NA	TRBJ2-4	15	NA	TRBV10-1	CASSEGGVGKNIQYF	TGCGCCAGCAGTGAAGGGGGGGTTGGCAAAAACATTCAGTACTTC
NA	TRBJ2-2	14	NA	TRBV10-2	CASRLRQNTGELFF	TGCGCCAGCAGACTCCGACAGAACACCGGGGAGCTGTTTTTT
NA	TRBJ2-3	14	NA	TRBV29-1	CSVDWGGSTDTQYF	TGCAGCGTTGACTGGGGGGGCTCCACAGATACGCAGTATTTT
NA	TRBJ2-6	18	TRBD1	TRBV15	CATSKGQGVNSGANVLTF	TGTGCCACCAGCAAGGGACAGGGGGTAAACTCTGGGGCCAACGTCCTGACTTTC
NA	TRBJ2-5	15	TRBD2	TRBV14	CASSPGLAGQETQYF	TGTGCCAGCAGCCCGGGACTAGCGGGGCAAGAGACCCAGTACTTC
NA	TRBJ1-2	17	NA	TRBV4-1	CASSQGFAGLPNYGYTF	TGCGCCAGCAGCCAAGGTTTCGCGGGACTCCCTAACTATGGCTACACCTTC
NA	TRBJ1-2	16	TRBD1	TRBV24-1	CATRLSKEGAAYGYTF	TGTGCCACCCGGCTAAGTAAGGAGGGGGCCGCCTATGGCTACACCTTC
NA	TRBJ2-2	16	TRBD1	TRBV3-1/TRBV3-2	CASSLWDRGITGELFF	TGTGCCAGCAGCCTATGGGACAGGGGCATCACCGGGGAGCTGTTTTTT
NA	TRBJ1-1	15	TRBD1	TRBV7-2	CASRPGQATNTEAFF	TGTGCCAGCAGGCCTGGACAGGCAACAAACACTGAAGCTTTCTTT
NA	TRBJ1-5	18	TRBD1	TRBV27	CASSSAGQGTLGNQPQHF	TGTGCCAGCAGTTCGGCGGGACAGGGGACGTTAGGTAATCAGCCCCAGCATTTT
NA	TRBJ1-5	12	NA	TRBV30	CAWSVSSGPQHF	TGTGCCTGGAGTGTAAGTTCGGGGCCCCAGCATTTT
NA	TRBJ1-2	13	TRBD1	TRBV12-3/TRBV12-4	CASSGTAQYGYTF	TGTGCCAGCAGTGGGACAGCCCAATATGGCTACACCTTC
NA	TRBJ2-2	14	TRBD1	TRBV28	CASSSYRGPGELFF	TGTGCCAGCAGTTCATACAGGGGACCCGGGGAGCTGTTTTTT
NA	TRBJ2-1	14	NA	TRBV10-1	CASSESLSYNEQFF	TGCGCCAGCAGTGAGTCCCTCTCCTACAATGAGCAGTTCTTC
NA	TRBJ2-1	16	TRBD2	TRBV18	CASSPPGLAGAHEQFF	TGTGCCAGCTCACCCCCGGGACTAGCGGGAGCTCATGAGCAGTTCTTC
NA	TRBJ1-6	14	TRBD1	TRBV27	CASSEQGARRPLHF	TGTGCCAGCAGTGAACAGGGGGCGCGACGACCCCTCCACTTT
few	TRBJ2-3	16	TRBD2	TRBV3-1/TRBV3-2	CASSRTSGSGTDTQYF	TGTGCCAGCAGCCGTACAAGCGGGAGTGGCACAGATACGCAGTATTTT